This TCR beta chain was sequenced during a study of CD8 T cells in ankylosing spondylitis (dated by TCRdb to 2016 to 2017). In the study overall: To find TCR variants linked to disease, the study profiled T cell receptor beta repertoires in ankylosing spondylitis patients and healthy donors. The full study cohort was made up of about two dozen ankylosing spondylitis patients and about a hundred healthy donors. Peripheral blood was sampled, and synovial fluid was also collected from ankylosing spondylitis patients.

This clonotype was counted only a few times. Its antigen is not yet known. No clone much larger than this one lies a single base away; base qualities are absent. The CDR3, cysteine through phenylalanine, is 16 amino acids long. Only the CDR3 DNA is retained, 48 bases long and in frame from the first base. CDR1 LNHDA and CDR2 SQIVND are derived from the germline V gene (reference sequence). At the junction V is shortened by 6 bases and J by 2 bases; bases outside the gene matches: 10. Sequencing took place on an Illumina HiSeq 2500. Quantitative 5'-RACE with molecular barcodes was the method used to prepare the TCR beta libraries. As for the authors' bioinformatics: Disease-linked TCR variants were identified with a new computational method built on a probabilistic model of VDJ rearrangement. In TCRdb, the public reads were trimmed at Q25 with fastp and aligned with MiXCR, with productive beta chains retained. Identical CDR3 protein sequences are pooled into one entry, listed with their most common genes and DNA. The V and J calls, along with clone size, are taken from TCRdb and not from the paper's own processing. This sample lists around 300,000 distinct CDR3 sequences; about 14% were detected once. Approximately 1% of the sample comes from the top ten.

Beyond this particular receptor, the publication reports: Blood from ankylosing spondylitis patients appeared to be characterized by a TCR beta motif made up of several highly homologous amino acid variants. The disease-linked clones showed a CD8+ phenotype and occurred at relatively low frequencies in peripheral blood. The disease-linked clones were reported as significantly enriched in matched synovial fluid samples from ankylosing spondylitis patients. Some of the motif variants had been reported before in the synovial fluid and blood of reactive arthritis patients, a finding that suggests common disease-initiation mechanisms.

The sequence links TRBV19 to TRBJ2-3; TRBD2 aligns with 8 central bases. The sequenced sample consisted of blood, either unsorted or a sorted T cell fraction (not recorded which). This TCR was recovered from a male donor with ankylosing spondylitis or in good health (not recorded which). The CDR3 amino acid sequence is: CASSPRASGFTDTQYF. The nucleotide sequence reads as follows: TGTGCCAGTAGCCCGCGGGCTAGCGGGTTCACAGATACGCAGTATTTT. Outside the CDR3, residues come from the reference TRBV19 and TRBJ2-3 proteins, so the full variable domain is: DGGITQSPKYLFRKEGQNVTLSCEQNLNHDAMYWYRQDPGQGLRLIYYSQIVNDFQKGDIAEGYSVSREKKESFPLTVTSAQKNPTAFYLCASSPRASGFTDTQYFGPGTRLTVL.